These 8 T cell receptor beta chains originate from one sample sequenced in a study of neurological immune-mediated disorders. The time point: longitudinal time-point 2. In TCRdb, the 5' RACE reads were re-called with MiXCR into one record per CDR3 protein. The repertoire holds 70,000 to 95,000 distinct CDR3 sequences, roughly 13% seen once, with 5% in the top ten. Sequenced input: PBMCs. All receptors come from a female donor with HTLV-1-associated myelopathy (HAM/TSP).

This clonotype was observed many times. This chain joins TRBV5-1 and TRBJ1-4, with a weak D call TRBD1 (6 bases). This CDR3 has 14 amino acids. The V gene lost 0 bases and the J gene lost 6 bases, with 9 bases spanning the gap. Germline values: CDR1 SGHRS, CDR2 YFSETQ. The CDR3 is CASSLDRVDEKLFF. CDR3 in DNA: TGCGCCAGCAGCTTGGACAGGGTCGATGAAAAACTGTTTTTT.

Many counts were recorded for this clonotype. This chain joins TRBV28 and TRBJ1-1; 7 bases map to TRBD1. Germline values: CDR1 MDHEN, CDR2 SYDVKM. This CDR3 region has 17 residues. The V and J ends lost 4 bases and 0 bases, in that order; junction bases with no gene match: 11. CDR3 in amino acids: CASSSPPDREMNTEAFF. The CDR3, as DNA: TGTGCCAGCAGTTCCCCTCCAGACAGGGAAATGAACACTGAAGCTTTCTTT.

This clonotype has a count of ten or more. The rearrangement links TRBV7-2 to TRBJ2-5, with 11 bases aligning to TRBD2. J gave up 5 bases and V 2 bases, and 10 bases lay outside the gene matches. This CDR3 region has 17 residues. Per the germline V gene, CDR1 is SGHTA and CDR2 is FQGNSA. CDR3 protein: CASSLTLSGGAVETQYF. In DNA form, the CDR3 reads TGTGCCAGCAGCTTAACGCTTAGCGGGGGGGCTGTGGAGACCCAGTACTTC.

This clonotype was detected ten times or more. The chain carries TRBV18 and TRBJ2-4; unclear D gene. The CDR3 has 13 amino acids. V shed 1 base and J shed 8 bases, with 9 bases lying between them. Germline V gene sequence: CDR1 KGHSH, CDR2 LQKENI. The CDR3 DNA sequence: TGTGCCAGCTCACCACAGACATCCGACATTCAGTACTTC. It codes for CASSPQTSDIQYF.

This clonotype was detected ten times or more. The rearrangement links TRBV9 to TRBJ2-3; maybe TRBD1 (6 bases). CDR3 length equals 15 residues. CDR1 and CDR2 from the germline V gene are SGDLS and YYNGEE. V lost 0 bases and J lost 3, with 11 bases in between. For the CDR3, the DNA is TGTGCCAGCAGCGTAGGGGGCAGGGGAACAGATACGCAGTATTTT. Its protein is CASSVGGRGTDTQYF.

This clonotype came up many times. The CDR3 nucleotides read TGTGCCAGCAGTTTAGGGGGACCCTCGGATGAGCAGTTCTTC. It translates to CASSLGGPSDEQFF. The gene calls are TRBV12-3 or TRBV12-4 and TRBJ2-1, with D perhaps TRBD1 or TRBD2 (5 bases each). The CDR3 loop spans 14 amino acids. The V gene lost 1 base and the J gene lost 8 bases, with 12 bases spanning the gap.

This clonotype was counted many times. This chain uses TRBV5-1 with TRBJ2-7; perhaps TRBD2 as D (5 bases). V lost 1 base and J 3 bases, leaving 11 bases between the germline ends. Germline CDR1 SGHRS, CDR2 YFSETQ. The CDR3 loop spans 14 amino acids. CDR3 loop: CASSLITGNYEQYF. CDR3 DNA sequence: TGCGCCAGCAGCTTGATAACGGGGAACTACGAGCAGTACTTC.

In its sample, this clonotype was seen many times. The chain joins TRBV9 to TRBJ2-1; no clear D gene. Germline V gene sequence: CDR1 SGDLS, CDR2 YYNGEE. This CDR3 comprises 17 residues. The V end was cut by 3 bases, the J end by 8 bases, with 24 bases between. Here the CDR3 DNA reads TGTGCCAGCAGCGGATACCCCGTTGCAGGCGCGACGGATGAGCAGTTCTTC. This encodes CASSGYPVAGATDEQFF.